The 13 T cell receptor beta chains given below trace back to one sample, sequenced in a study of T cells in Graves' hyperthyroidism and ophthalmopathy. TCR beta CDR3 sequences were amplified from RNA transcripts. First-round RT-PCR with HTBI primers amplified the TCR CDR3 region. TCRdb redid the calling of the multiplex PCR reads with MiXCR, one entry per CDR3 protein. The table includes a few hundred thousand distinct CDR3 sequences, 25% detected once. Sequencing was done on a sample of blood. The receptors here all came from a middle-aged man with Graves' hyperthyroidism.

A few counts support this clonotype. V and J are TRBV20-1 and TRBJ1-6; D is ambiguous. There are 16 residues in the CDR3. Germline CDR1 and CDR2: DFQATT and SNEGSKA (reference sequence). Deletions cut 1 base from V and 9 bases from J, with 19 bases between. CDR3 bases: TGCAGTGCTAGAGGCATAGGGAACCAGGCTGGTTCACCCCTCCACTTT. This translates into CSARGIGNQAGSPLHF.

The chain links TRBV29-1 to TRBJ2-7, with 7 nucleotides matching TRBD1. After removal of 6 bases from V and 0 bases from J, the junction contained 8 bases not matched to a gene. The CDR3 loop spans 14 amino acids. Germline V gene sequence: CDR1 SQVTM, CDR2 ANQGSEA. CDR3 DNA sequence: TGCAGCGTGCGCACAGGGGCCAACTCCTACGAGCAGTACTTC. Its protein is CSVRTGANSYEQYF.

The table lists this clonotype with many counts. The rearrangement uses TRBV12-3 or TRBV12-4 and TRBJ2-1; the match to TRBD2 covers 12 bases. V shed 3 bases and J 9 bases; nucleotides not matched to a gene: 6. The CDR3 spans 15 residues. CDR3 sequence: CASSFGASGRVEQFF. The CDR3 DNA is TGTGCCAGCAGTTTTGGAGCTAGCGGGAGGGTTGAGCAGTTCTTC.

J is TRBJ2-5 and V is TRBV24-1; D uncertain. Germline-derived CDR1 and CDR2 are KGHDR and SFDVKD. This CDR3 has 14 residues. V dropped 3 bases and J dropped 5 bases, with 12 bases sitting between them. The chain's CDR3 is CATSDRTSRETQYF. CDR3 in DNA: TGTGCCACCAGTGATCGTACCTCACGGGAGACCCAGTACTTC.

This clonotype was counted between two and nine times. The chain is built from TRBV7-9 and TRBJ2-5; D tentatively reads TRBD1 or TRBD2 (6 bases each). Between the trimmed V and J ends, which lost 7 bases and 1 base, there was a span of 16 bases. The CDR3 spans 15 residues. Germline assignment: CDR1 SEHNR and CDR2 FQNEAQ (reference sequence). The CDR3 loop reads CASIPRGGGQETQYF. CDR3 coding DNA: TGTGCCAGCATCCCCCGAGGAGGGGGCCAAGAGACCCAGTACTTC.

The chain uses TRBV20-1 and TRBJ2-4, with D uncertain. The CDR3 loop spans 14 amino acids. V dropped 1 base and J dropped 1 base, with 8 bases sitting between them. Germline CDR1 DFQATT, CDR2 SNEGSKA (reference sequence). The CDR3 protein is CSARGGSAKNIQYF. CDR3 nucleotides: TGCAGTGCTAGAGGAGGATCGGCCAAAAACATTCAGTACTTC.

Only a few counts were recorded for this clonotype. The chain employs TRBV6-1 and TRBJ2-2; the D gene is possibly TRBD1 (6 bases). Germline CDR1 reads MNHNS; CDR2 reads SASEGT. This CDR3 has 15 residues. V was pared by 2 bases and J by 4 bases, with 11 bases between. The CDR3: CASSESNRVTGELFF. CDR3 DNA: TGTGCCAGCAGTGAATCTAACAGGGTCACCGGGGAGCTGTTTTTT.

CDR3 protein: CASSSSPKTVLSYGYTF. The DNA of the CDR3 is TGTGCCAGCAGCTCTAGCCCTAAGACGGTGCTGAGCTATGGCTACACCTTC. The rearrangement uses TRBV9 and TRBJ1-2; D is unresolved. This CDR3 has 17 residues. Germline V CDR1 and CDR2: SGDLS, YYNGEE. V gave up 4 bases and J gave up 4 bases, with 23 bases separating them.

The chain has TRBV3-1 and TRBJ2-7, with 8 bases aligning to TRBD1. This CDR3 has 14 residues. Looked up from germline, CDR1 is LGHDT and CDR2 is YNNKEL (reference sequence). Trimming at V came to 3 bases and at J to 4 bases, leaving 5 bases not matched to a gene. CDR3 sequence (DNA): TGTGCCAGCAGCCAGGGACAGGCAACTTACGAGCAGTACTTC. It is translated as CASSQGQATYEQYF.

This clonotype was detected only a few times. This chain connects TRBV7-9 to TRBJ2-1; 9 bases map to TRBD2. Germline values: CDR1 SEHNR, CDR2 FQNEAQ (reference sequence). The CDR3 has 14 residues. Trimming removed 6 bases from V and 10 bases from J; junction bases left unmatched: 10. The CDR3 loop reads CASSPGLALGEQFF. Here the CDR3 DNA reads TGTGCCAGCAGTCCTGGACTAGCGCTCGGGGAGCAGTTCTTC.

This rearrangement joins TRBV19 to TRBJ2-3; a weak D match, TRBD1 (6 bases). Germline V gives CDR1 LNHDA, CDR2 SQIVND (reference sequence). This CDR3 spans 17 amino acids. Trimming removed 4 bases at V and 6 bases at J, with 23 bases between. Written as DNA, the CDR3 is TGTGCCAGTAGTACCCTACCAGGACAGACGGTCTCGGATACGCAGTATTTT. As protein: CASSTLPGQTVSDTQYF.

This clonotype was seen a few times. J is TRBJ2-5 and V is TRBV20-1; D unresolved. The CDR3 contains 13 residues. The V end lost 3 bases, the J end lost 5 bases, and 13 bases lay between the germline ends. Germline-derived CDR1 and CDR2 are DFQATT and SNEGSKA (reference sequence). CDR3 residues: CSASFRRGETQYF. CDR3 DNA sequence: TGCAGTGCTAGCTTTAGACGTGGGGAGACCCAGTACTTC.

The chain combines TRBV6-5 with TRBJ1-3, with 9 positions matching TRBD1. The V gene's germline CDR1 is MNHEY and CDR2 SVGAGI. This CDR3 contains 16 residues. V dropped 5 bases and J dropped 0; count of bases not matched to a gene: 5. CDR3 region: CASSHQTGGSGNTIYF. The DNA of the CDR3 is TGTGCCAGCAGTCACCAGACAGGGGGCTCTGGAAACACCATATATTTT.